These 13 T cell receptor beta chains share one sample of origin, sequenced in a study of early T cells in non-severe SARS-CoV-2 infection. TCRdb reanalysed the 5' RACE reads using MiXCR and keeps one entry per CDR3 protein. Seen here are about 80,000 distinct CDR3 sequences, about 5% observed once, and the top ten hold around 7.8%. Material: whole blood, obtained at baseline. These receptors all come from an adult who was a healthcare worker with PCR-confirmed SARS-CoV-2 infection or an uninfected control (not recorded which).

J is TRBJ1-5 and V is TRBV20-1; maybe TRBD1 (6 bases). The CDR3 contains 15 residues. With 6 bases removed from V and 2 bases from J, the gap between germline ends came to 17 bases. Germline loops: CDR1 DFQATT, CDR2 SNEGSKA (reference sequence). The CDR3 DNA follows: TGCAGTGCCCGGGCCGGGGGCGCGGGCAATCAGCCCCAGCATTTT. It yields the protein CSARAGGAGNQPQHF.

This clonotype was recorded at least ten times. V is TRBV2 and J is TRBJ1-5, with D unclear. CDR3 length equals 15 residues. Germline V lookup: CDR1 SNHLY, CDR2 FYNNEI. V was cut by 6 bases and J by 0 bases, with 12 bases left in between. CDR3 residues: CASSIIGFSNQPQHF. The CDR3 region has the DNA TGTGCCAGCAGCATAATAGGATTTAGCAATCAGCCCCAGCATTTT.

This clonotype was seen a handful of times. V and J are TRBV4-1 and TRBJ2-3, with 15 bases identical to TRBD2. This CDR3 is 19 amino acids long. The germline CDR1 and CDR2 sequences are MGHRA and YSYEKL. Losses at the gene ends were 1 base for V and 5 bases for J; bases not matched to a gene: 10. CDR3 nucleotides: TGCGCCAGCAGCCAAGGGACTAGCGGGAGGGCCAGGTTTGGAGATACGCAGTATTTT. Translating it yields CASSQGTSGRARFGDTQYF.

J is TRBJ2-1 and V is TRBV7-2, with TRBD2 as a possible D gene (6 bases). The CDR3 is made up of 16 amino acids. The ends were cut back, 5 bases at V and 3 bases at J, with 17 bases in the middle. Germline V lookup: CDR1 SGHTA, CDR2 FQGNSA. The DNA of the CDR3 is TGTGCCAGCAGCAGTAGCGGAGATCCCCTCTACAATGAGCAGTTCTTC. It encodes CASSSSGDPLYNEQFF.

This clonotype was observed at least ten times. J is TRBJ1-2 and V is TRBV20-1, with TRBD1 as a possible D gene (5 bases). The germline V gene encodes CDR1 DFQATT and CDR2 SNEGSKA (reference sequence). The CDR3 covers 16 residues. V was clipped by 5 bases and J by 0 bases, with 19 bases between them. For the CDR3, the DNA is TGCAGTGCTGGTTCCCGGGACGGGACCGCTAACTATGGCTACACCTTC. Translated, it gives CSAGSRDGTANYGYTF.

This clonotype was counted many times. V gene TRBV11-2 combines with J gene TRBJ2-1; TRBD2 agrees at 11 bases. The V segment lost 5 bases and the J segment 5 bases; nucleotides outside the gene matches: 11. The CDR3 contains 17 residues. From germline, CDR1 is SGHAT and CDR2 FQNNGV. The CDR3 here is CASSLRGGTSGNNEQFF. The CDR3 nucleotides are TGTGCCAGCAGCCTGCGGGGGGGGACTAGCGGAAACAATGAGCAGTTCTTC.

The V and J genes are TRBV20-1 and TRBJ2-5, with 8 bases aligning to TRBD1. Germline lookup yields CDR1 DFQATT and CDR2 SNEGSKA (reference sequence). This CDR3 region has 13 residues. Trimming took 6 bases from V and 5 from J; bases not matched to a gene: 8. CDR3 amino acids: CSAPAGGKETQYF. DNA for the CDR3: TGCAGTGCCCCGGCAGGGGGCAAGGAGACCCAGTACTTC.

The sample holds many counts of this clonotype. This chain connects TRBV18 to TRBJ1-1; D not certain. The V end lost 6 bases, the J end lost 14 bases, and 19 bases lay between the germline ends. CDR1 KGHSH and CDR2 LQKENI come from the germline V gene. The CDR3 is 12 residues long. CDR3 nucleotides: TGTGCCAGCTCTGCCACGGAGGGATTCTTGTTCTTT. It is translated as CASSATEGFLFF.

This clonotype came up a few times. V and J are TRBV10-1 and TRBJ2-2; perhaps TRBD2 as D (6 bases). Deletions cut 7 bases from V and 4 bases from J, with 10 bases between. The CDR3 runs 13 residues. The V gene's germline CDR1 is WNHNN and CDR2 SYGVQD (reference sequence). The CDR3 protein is CASIADSTGELFF. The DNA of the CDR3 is TGCGCCAGCATAGCGGATTCCACCGGGGAGCTGTTTTTT.

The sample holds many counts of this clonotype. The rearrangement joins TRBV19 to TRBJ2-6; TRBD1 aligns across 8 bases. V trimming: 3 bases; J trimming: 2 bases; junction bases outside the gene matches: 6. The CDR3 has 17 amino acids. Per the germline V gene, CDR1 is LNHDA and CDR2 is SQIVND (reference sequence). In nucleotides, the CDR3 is TGTGCCAGTAGTATCGGGACAGGAGCTACTGGGGCCAACGTCCTGACTTTC. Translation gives CASSIGTGATGANVLTF. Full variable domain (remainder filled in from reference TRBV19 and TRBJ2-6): DGGITQSPKYLFRKEGQNVTLSCEQNLNHDAMYWYRQDPGQGLRLIYYSQIVNDFQKGDIAEGYSVSREKKESFPLTVTSAQKNPTAFYLCASSIGTGATGANVLTFGAGSRLTVL.

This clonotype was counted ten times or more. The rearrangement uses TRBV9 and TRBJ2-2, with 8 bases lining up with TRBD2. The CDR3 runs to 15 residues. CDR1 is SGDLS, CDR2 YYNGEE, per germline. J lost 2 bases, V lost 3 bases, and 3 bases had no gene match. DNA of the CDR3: TGTGCCAGCAGCGGGCTAGCGGGTAACACCGGGGAGCTGTTTTTT. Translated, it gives CASSGLAGNTGELFF.

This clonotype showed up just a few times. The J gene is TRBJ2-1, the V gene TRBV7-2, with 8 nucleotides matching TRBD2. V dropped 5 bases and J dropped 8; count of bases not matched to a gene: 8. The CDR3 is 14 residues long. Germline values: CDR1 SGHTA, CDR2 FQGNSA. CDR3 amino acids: CASSLTPGGDEQFF. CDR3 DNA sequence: TGTGCCAGCAGCCTTACGCCCGGGGGGGATGAGCAGTTCTTC.

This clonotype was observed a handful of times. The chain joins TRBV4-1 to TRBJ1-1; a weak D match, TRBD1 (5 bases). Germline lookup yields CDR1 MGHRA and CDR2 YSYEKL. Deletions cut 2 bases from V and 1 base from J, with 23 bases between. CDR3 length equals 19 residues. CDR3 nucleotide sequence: TGCGCCAGCAGCCAACCAACAGGCAGAACAAGAGACGCGAACACTGAAGCTTTCTTT. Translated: CASSQPTGRTRDANTEAFF.